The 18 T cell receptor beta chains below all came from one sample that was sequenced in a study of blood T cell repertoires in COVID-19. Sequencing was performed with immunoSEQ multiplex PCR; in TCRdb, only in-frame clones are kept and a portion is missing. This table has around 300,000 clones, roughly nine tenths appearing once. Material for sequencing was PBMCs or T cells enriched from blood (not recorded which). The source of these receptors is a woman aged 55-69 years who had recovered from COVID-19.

The CDR3 nucleotides read TGTGCCAGCAGTTCTCGACAGGCGACCCTCAATCAGCCCCAGCATTTT. Amino acid sequence: CASSSRQATLNQPQHF. V and J are TRBV6-5 and TRBJ1-5; possible D gene TRBD1, 6 bases. Per the germline V gene, CDR1 is MNHEY and CDR2 is SVGAGI. There are 16 residues in the CDR3. Trimming took 4 bases from V and 3 from J, leaving 16 bases between them.

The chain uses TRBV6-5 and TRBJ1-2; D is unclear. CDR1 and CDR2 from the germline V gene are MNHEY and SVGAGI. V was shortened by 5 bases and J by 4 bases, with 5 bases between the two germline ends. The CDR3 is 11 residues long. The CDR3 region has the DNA TGTGCCAGCAGTAGCCCCTATGGCTACACCTTC. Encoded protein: CASSSPYGYTF.

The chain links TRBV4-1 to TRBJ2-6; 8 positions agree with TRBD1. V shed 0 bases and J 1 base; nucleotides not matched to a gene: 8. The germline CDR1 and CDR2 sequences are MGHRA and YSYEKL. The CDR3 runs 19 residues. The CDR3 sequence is CASSQDTGTGSSGANVLTF. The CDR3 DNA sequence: TGCGCCAGCAGCCAAGATACCGGGACAGGATCTTCTGGGGCCAACGTCCTGACTTTC.

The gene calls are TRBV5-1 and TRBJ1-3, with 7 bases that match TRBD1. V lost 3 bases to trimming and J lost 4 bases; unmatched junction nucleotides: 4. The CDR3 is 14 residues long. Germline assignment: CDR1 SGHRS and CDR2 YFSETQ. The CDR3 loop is CASSSDRPGNTIYF. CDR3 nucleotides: TGCGCCAGCAGCTCGGACAGGCCGGGAAACACCATATATTTT.

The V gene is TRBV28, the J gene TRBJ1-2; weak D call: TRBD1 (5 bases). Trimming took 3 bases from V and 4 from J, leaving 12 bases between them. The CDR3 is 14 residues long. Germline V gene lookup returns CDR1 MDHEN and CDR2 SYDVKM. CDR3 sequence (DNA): TGTGCCAGCAGTTTTGGGGCGGTGAGCTATGGCTACACCTTC. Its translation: CASSFGAVSYGYTF.

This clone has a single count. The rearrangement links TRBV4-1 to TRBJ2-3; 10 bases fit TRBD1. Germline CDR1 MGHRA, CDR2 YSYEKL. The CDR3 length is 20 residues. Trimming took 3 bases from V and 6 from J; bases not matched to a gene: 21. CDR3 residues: CASSQPRGIRDRGYWDTQYF. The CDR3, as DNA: TGCGCCAGCAGCCAGCCACGGGGGATAAGGGACAGGGGATATTGGGATACGCAGTATTTT.

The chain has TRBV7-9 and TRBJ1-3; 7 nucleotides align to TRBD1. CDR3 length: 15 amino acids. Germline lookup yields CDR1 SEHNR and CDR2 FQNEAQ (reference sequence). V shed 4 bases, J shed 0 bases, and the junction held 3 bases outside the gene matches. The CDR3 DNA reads TGTGCCAGCAGCTCCAGGGACAGCTCTGGAAACACCATATATTTT. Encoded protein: CASSSRDSSGNTIYF.

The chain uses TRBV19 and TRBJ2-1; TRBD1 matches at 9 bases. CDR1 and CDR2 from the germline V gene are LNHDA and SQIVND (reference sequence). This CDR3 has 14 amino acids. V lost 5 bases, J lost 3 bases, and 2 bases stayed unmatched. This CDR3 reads CASSDRGIYNEQFF. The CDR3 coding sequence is TGTGCCAGTAGTGACAGGGGGATCTACAATGAGCAGTTCTTC.

This CDR3 reads CATSDPGTGGHEQFF. CDR3 DNA: TGTGCCACCAGTGATCCCGGGACAGGGGGACATGAGCAGTTCTTC. The chain employs TRBV24-1 and TRBJ2-1, with TRBD1 matching 11 bases. The V segment lost 3 bases and the J segment 8 bases; nucleotides outside the gene matches: 5. The CDR3 extends over 15 amino acids. Germline assignment: CDR1 KGHDR and CDR2 SFDVKD.

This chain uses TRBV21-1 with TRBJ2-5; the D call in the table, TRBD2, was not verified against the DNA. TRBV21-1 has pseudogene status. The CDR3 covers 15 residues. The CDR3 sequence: CASEKVAGGGETQYF. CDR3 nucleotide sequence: TGTGCCAGCGAAAAAGTAGCGGGAGGAGGAGAGACCCAGTACTTC.

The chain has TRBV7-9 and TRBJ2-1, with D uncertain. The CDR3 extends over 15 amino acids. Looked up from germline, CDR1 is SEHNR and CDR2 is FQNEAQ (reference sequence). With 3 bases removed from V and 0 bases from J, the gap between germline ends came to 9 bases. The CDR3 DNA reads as TGTGCCAGCAGCTTCTCCGGTTACTCCTACAATGAGCAGTTCTTC. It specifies CASSFSGYSYNEQFF.

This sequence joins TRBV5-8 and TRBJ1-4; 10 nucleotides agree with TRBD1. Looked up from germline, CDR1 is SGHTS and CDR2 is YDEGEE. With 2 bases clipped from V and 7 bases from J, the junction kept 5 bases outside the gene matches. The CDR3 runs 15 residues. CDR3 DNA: TGTGCCAGCAGCTTCCGGGACAGGGGACGTGAAAAACTGTTTTTT. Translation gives CASSFRDRGREKLFF.

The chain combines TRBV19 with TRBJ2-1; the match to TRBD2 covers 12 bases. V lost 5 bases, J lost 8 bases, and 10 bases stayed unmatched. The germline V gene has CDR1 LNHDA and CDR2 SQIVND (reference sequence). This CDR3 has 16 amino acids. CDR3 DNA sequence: TGTGCCAGTAGTTCCTTGACTAGCGGGAGTTGGGATGAGCAGTTCTTC. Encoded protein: CASSSLTSGSWDEQFF.

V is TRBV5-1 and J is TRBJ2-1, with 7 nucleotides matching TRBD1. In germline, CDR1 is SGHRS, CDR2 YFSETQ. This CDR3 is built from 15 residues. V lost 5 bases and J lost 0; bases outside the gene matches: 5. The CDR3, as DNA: TGCGCCAGCAGGAGAGGGACAGACTCCTACAATGAGCAGTTCTTC. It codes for CASRRGTDSYNEQFF.

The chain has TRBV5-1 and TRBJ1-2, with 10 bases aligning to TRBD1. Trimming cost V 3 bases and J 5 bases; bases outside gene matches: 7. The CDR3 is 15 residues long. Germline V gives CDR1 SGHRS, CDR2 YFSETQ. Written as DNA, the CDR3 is TGCGCCAGCAGCTCGCACCCGGGACAGGGGTATGGCTACACCTTC. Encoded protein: CASSSHPGQGYGYTF.

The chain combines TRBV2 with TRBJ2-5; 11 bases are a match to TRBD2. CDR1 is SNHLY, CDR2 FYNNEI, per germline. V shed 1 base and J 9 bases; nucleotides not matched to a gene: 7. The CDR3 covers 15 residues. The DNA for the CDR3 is TGTGCCAGCAGTGAAGTAGCGGGAGGGTTGGTTGCCCAGTACTTC. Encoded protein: CASSEVAGGLVAQYF.

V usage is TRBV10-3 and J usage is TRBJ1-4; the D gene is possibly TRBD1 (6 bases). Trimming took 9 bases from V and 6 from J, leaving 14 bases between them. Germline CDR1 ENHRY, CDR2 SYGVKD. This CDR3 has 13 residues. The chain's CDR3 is CAIKPGVDEKLFF. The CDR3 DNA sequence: TGTGCCATAAAACCAGGGGTGGATGAAAAACTGTTTTTT.

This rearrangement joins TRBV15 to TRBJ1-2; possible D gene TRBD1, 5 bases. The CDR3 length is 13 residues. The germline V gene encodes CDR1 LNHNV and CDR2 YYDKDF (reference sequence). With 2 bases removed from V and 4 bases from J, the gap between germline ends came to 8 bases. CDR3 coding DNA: TGTGCCACCAGCAGATCAGACAGCTATGGCTACACCTTC. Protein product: CATSRSDSYGYTF.